The next 31 T cell receptor beta chains were all read from a single sample in a study of cytomegalovirus exposure and HLA in healthy donors. PCR used 60 Vbeta primers and 13 Jbeta primers. The assay was immunoSEQ multiplex PCR, and TCRdb's table has in-frame clones only and misses some. Of around 190,000 clones in the sample, around 84% were seen once. Material for sequencing was PBMCs. All receptors derive from a girl aged 2 to 9 in good health and CMV-seropositive.

The rearrangement links TRBV5-1 to TRBJ2-4; 7 bases fit TRBD2. The V gene's germline CDR1 is SGHRS and CDR2 YFSETQ. The ends lost 5 bases at V and 4 bases at J; junction bases unmatched: 3. CDR3 length: 13 amino acids. Here the CDR3 DNA reads TGCGCCAGCAGGGGGACTATTAAAAACATTCAGTACTTC. Protein product: CASRGTIKNIQYF. The whole variable domain, remainder taken from reference TRBV5-1 and TRBJ2-4, is KAGVTQTPRYLIKTRGQQVTLSCSPISGHRSVSWYQQTPGQGLQFLFEYFSETQRNKGNFPGRFSGRQFSNSRSEMNVSTLELGDSALYLCASRGTIKNIQYFGAGTRLSVL.

This clone turned up a few times. The chain is built from TRBV27 and TRBJ2-6; tentatively, D is TRBD1 (5 bases). This CDR3 is 15 amino acids long. Trimming shortened V by 7 bases and J by 0 bases, and 10 bases separated the two germline ends. The germline CDR1 and CDR2 sequences are MNHEY and SMNVEV (reference sequence). CDR3 residues: CASTRQYSGANVLTF. The CDR3 nucleotides read TGTGCCAGCACAAGACAGTACTCTGGGGCCAACGTCCTGACTTTC.

The V gene is TRBV4-1, the J gene TRBJ1-3; possible D gene TRBD1, 6 bases. This CDR3 is 20 amino acids long. Germline CDR1 and CDR2: MGHRA and YSYEKL. The V end was cut by 1 base, the J end by 2 bases, with 24 bases between. In DNA form, the CDR3 reads TGCGCCAGCAGCCAAGTTATTCGAGTGACCGCCGGGACAACTGGAAACACCATATATTTT. It translates to CASSQVIRVTAGTTGNTIYF.

The CDR3 reads CAWSVRREGLEQYF. DNA of the CDR3: TGTGCCTGGAGTGTACGACGGGAGGGCCTCGAGCAGTACTTC. This chain links TRBV30 with TRBJ2-7, with TRBD2 identical over 8 bases. The germline V gene has CDR1 GTSNPN and CDR2 SVGIG (reference sequence). This CDR3 has 14 residues. V lost 0 bases to trimming and J lost 6 bases; unmatched junction nucleotides: 7.

This sequence joins TRBV7-8 and TRBJ2-5; unclear D gene. The V gene lost 3 bases and the J gene lost 5 bases, with 7 bases spanning the gap. The germline V gene has CDR1 SGHVS and CDR2 FQNEAQ. The CDR3 is 12 residues long. The CDR3, as DNA: TGTGCCAGCAGCTTCCACACGGAGACCCAGTACTTC. Protein product: CASSFHTETQYF.

The V and J genes are TRBV5-1 and TRBJ2-3, with TRBD1 as a possible D gene (6 bases). CDR3 length: 14 residues. Germline-derived CDR1 and CDR2 are SGHRS and YFSETQ. The ends were cut back, 3 bases at V and 4 bases at J, with 12 bases in the middle. CDR3 DNA sequence: TGCGCCAGCAGCTCTGGACAGTTGGCAGATACGCAGTATTTT. The encoded protein is CASSSGQLADTQYF.

The chain has TRBV5-8 and TRBJ2-7; D not resolved. This CDR3 is built from 11 residues. Trimming took 3 bases from V and 4 from J, leaving 5 bases between them. Germline V gives CDR1 SGHTS, CDR2 YDEGEE. The CDR3 region is CASSSVYEQYF. The CDR3 DNA reads as TGTGCCAGCAGCTCTGTTTACGAGCAGTACTTC.

This chain links TRBV7-2 with TRBJ2-3, with D possibly TRBD2 on 6 matching bases. The CDR3 consists of 14 residues. Germline V gives CDR1 SGHTA, CDR2 FQGNSA. V dropped 5 bases and J dropped 3 bases, with 12 bases sitting between them. DNA of the CDR3: TGTGCCAGCAGCCCCTACGGGGGAACAGATACGCAGTATTTT. Translated: CASSPYGGTDTQYF.

The chain is built from TRBV7-9 and TRBJ2-7, with TRBD2 as a possible D gene (7 bases). Germline V gives CDR1 SEHNR, CDR2 FQNEAQ (reference sequence). Trimming removed 5 bases at V and 4 bases at J, with 18 bases between. The CDR3 length is 15 residues. The CDR3 loop is CASSRWGGLFYEQYF. The CDR3 bases are TGTGCCAGCAGCCGCTGGGGGGGCCTCTTTTACGAGCAGTACTTC.

The J gene is TRBJ2-7, the V gene TRBV28; 8 bases are a match to TRBD2. The CDR3 covers 16 residues. Germline CDR1 MDHEN, CDR2 SYDVKM. V lost 6 bases and J lost 3; bases outside the gene matches: 13. The CDR3 protein is CASSASGPLFIYEQYF. The CDR3 region has the DNA TGTGCCAGCAGCGCTAGCGGGCCGCTCTTTATCTACGAGCAGTACTTC.

This clone appeared once. The chain couples TRBV6-1 to TRBJ1-1; no firm D call. The V end was cut by 0 bases, the J end by 8 bases, with 4 bases between. Germline V gene sequence: CDR1 MNHNS, CDR2 SASEGT. The CDR3 has 11 amino acids. The CDR3 DNA follows: TGTGCCAGCAGTGAAGCGGGCGAAGCTTTCTTT. It encodes CASSEAGEAFF.

The chain joins TRBV6-5 to TRBJ2-1; TRBD1 matches at 8 bases. The CDR3 extends over 13 amino acids. From germline, CDR1 is MNHEY and CDR2 SVGAGI. V trimming: 10 bases; J trimming: 4 bases; junction bases outside the gene matches: 6. The CDR3, as DNA: TGTGCCACCTTGGACAGGGCGTACAATGAGCAGTTCTTC. Amino acid sequence: CATLDRAYNEQFF.

V gene TRBV4-2 combines with J gene TRBJ1-6, with D unresolved. Germline lookup yields CDR1 LGHNA and CDR2 YNFKEQ. The CDR3 is made up of 19 amino acids. V was clipped by 0 bases and J by 9 bases, with 24 bases between them. The CDR3 reads CASSQDNGALPTAASPLHF. CDR3 DNA: TGTGCCAGCAGCCAAGATAACGGCGCGCTTCCAACGGCGGCTTCACCCCTCCACTTT.

V and J are TRBV7-8 and TRBJ2-7; 8 bases align to TRBD1. This CDR3 comprises 18 residues. CDR1 and CDR2 from the germline V gene are SGHVS and FQNEAQ. The V gene end was trimmed by 1 base and the J gene end by 0 bases; junction bases not matched to a gene: 11. In DNA, the CDR3 is TGTGCCAGCAGCTTAGGTCAGGGGGCCCGTCCCAGCTCCTACGAGCAGTACTTC. Amino acid sequence: CASSLGQGARPSSYEQYF. Drawing the rest from reference TRBV7-8 and TRBJ2-7, the complete variable domain is GAGVSQSPRYKVAKRGQDVALRCDPISGHVSLFWYQQALGQGPEFLTYFQNEAQLDKSGLPSDRFFAERPEGSVSTLKIQRTQQEDSAVYLCASSLGQGARPSSYEQYFGPGTRLTVT.

The chain joins TRBV11-3 to TRBJ2-1, with D possibly being TRBD2 (5 bases). V was trimmed by 5 bases and J by 3 bases, leaving 14 bases between them. CDR3 length: 15 residues. CDR1 and CDR2 from the germline V gene are SGHNT and YENEEA. In nucleotides, the CDR3 is TGTGCCAGCAGCAAGAGGGTGGGTATCTACAATGAGCAGTTCTTC. This translates into CASSKRVGIYNEQFF.

J is TRBJ2-1 and V is TRBV21-1; the table calls TRBD2, which could not be checked here. TRBV21-1 is a documented pseudogene. CDR3 length: 10 amino acids. The CDR3 here is CASGRYEQFF. The CDR3 DNA reads as TGTGCCAGCGGTCGGTATGAGCAGTTCTTC.

V usage is TRBV2 and J usage is TRBJ2-7; 8 bases line up with TRBD1. Germline loops: CDR1 SNHLY, CDR2 FYNNEI. This CDR3 has 12 amino acids. Germline trimming cut 7 bases from V and 6 bases from J; bases unmatched to any gene: 5. CDR3 protein: CASKDRGGEQYF. DNA for the CDR3: TGTGCCAGCAAAGACAGGGGTGGCGAGCAGTACTTC.

V and J are TRBV9 and TRBJ2-1; 9 bases are shared with TRBD2. The germline gives CDR1 SGDLS, CDR2 YYNGEE. Losses at the gene ends were 0 bases for V and 0 bases for J; bases not matched to a gene: 13. CDR3 length equals 20 residues. The DNA of the CDR3 is TGTGCCAGCAGCGTAGAGCGGGAAATGGGACTAGCAAGCTCCTACAATGAGCAGTTCTTC. It specifies CASSVEREMGLASSYNEQFF.

In its sample, this clone was seen once. This chain joins TRBV9 and TRBJ2-7; tentatively, D is TRBD1 (7 bases). The CDR3 totals 19 residues. Germline V gene data show CDR1 as SGDLS and CDR2 as YYNGEE. Trimming left V 0 bases short and J 0 bases short, with 22 bases between. The CDR3 loop reads CASSVGGSGGIGSSYEQYF. CDR3 nucleotides: TGTGCCAGCAGCGTAGGAGGCTCAGGGGGAATCGGGAGCTCCTACGAGCAGTACTTC.

The rearrangement uses TRBV30 and TRBJ1-6, with 9 nucleotides matching TRBD1. The junction had 7 bases not matched to a gene; V was cut back by 4 bases and J by 9 bases. Germline V gives CDR1 GTSNPN, CDR2 SVGIG (reference sequence). CDR3 size: 14 residues. CDR3 loop: CAWTQGQGSSPLHF. CDR3 in DNA: TGTGCCTGGACCCAGGGACAGGGAAGTTCACCCCTCCACTTT.

The rearrangement uses TRBV19 and TRBJ1-4; 9 bases match TRBD1. V was clipped by 5 bases and J by 5 bases; unmatched bases: 6. This CDR3 comprises 15 residues. CDR1 is LNHDA, CDR2 SQIVND, per germline (reference sequence). CDR3: CASSATGTGNEKLFF. CDR3 nucleotide sequence: TGTGCCAGTAGTGCCACCGGGACAGGGAATGAAAAACTGTTTTTT.

This rearrangement joins TRBV5-1 to TRBJ2-7; 8 bases are shared with TRBD1. Germline-derived CDR1 and CDR2 are SGHRS and YFSETQ. The CDR3 totals 14 residues. V shed 3 bases and J 3 bases; nucleotides not matched to a gene: 5. The DNA for the CDR3 is TGCGCCAGCAGCTCCTCCGGGACAGGCTACGAGCAGTACTTC. It codes for CASSSSGTGYEQYF.

The chain links TRBV30 to TRBJ1-1; D is unclear. V was pared by 2 bases and J by 2 bases, with 15 bases between. The CDR3 contains 15 residues. CDR1 and CDR2 (germline): GTSNPN, SVGIG (reference sequence). CDR3 coding DNA: TGTGCCTGGAGTTTCCCCCCCTCGGGTAACACTGAAGCTTTCTTT. It codes for CAWSFPPSGNTEAFF. The whole variable domain, filled in from reference TRBV30 and TRBJ1-1, reads SQTIHQWPATLVQPVGSPLSLECTVEGTSNPNLYWYRQAAGRGLQLLFYSVGIGQISSEVPQNLSASRPQDRQFILSSKKLLLSDSGFYLCAWSFPPSGNTEAFFGQGTRLTVV.

The rearrangement links TRBV27 to TRBJ2-1; 11 bases align to TRBD2. CDR3 length: 16 residues. The germline CDR1 and CDR2 sequences are MNHEY and SMNVEV (reference sequence). Germline trimming cut 11 bases from V and 5 bases from J; bases unmatched to any gene: 14. The CDR3 reads CASKGLAGGGNNEQFF. In DNA form, the CDR3 reads TGTGCCTCGAAAGGGCTAGCGGGAGGTGGGAACAATGAGCAGTTCTTC.

The V and J genes are TRBV12-5 and TRBJ1-5, with TRBD1 as a possible D gene (5 bases). This CDR3 has 15 amino acids. The V gene lost 0 bases and the J gene lost 7 bases, with 13 bases spanning the gap. The germline V gene has CDR1 LGHNT and CDR2 FRNRAP. The CDR3 DNA reads as TGTGCTAGTGGTTTGGTCCTGGGGCGCGGACAGCCCCAGCATTTT. It yields the protein CASGLVLGRGQPQHF.

This chain links TRBV7-8 with TRBJ1-2, with TRBD1 matching 8 bases. V lost 5 bases and J lost 8; bases outside the gene matches: 13. The germline CDR1 and CDR2 sequences are SGHVS and FQNEAQ. The CDR3 spans 15 residues. CDR3 DNA sequence: TGTGCCAGCAGCGCAACCGGGACAGGCGTCCGCGGCTACACCTTC. Residues: CASSATGTGVRGYTF.

This clone came up a few times. The chain recombines TRBV19 with TRBJ1-1; tentative D call: TRBD1 (6 bases). V lost 4 bases, J lost 1 base, and 10 bases lay in between. The CDR3 consists of 14 residues. CDR1 is LNHDA, CDR2 SQIVND, per germline (reference sequence). The chain's CDR3 is CASSNRERNTEAFF. DNA for the CDR3: TGTGCCAGTAGTAACAGGGAGAGGAACACTGAAGCTTTCTTT.

The V gene is TRBV4-1, the J gene TRBJ2-7; D remains ambiguous. The CDR3 is 14 amino acids. The ends were cut back, 5 bases at V and 7 bases at J, with 18 bases in the middle. The germline V gene encodes CDR1 MGHRA and CDR2 YSYEKL. CDR3 sequence reads: CASSAASGLREQYF. CDR3 nucleotides: TGCGCCAGCAGCGCGGCTTCTGGGTTGCGAGAGCAGTACTTC.

The chain has TRBV7-6 and TRBJ2-2; 7 bases are a match to TRBD1. This CDR3 region has 17 residues. Per the germline V gene, CDR1 is SGHVS and CDR2 is FNYEAQ. V lost 5 bases to trimming and J lost 7 bases; unmatched junction nucleotides: 16. Written as DNA, the CDR3 is TGTGCCAGCAGCGACCGTCCTACAGGGGCAAGGGACGGGGAGCTGTTTTTT. Translation: CASSDRPTGARDGELFF.

The J gene is TRBJ2-5, the V gene TRBV18; TRBD1 matches at 7 bases. Germline V gene sequence: CDR1 KGHSH, CDR2 LQKENI. After removal of 1 base from V and 4 bases from J, the junction contained 12 bases not matched to a gene. There are 17 residues in the CDR3. The chain's CDR3 is CASSPLTRGPGGETQYF. The CDR3, as DNA: TGTGCCAGCTCACCACTCACGAGGGGGCCGGGCGGAGAGACCCAGTACTTC.

The chain uses TRBV30 and TRBJ2-1; maybe TRBD2 (6 bases). Germline V CDR1 and CDR2: GTSNPN, SVGIG (reference sequence). This CDR3 is 15 amino acids long. V gave up 3 bases and J gave up 2 bases, with 14 bases separating them. DNA of the CDR3: TGTGCCTGGAGGGGAATCAGACTAGCCTACAATGAGCAGTTCTTC. Encoded protein: CAWRGIRLAYNEQFF.